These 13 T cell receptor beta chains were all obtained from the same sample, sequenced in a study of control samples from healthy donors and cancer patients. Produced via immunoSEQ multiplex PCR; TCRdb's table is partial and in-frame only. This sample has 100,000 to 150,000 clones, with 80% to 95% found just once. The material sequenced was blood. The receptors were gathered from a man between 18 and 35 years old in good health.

The CDR3 nucleotides are TGCAGCGTTTCCGGGACAGGGGAGAGATATGGCTCTGGAAACACCATATATTTT. This gives the protein CSVSGTGERYGSGNTIYF. This chain joins TRBV29-1 and TRBJ1-3, with TRBD1 matching over 10 bases. This CDR3 contains 18 residues. Per germline, CDR1 SQVTM and CDR2 ANQGSEA. With V trimmed by 5 bases and J by 0 bases, 13 bases remained unmatched. Filled out from reference TRBV29-1 and TRBJ1-3, the complete variable domain reads SAVISQKPSRDICQRGTSLTIQCQVDSQVTMMFWYRQQPGQSLTLIATANQGSEATYESGFVIDKFPISRPNLTFSTLTVSNMSPEDSSIYLCSVSGTGERYGSGNTIYFGEGSWLTVV.

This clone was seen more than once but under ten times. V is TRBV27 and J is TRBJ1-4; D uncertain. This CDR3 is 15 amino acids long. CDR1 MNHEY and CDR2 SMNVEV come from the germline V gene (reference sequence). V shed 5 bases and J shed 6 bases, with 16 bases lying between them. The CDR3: CASSPPFGGHEKLFF. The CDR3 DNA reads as TGTGCCAGCAGTCCCCCCTTCGGAGGTCATGAAAAACTGTTTTTT. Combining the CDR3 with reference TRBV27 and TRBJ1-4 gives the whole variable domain EAQVTQNPRYLITVTGKKLTVTCSQNMNHEYMSWYRQDPGLGLRQIYYSMNVEVTDKGDVPEGYKVSRKEKRNFPLILESPSPNQTSLYFCASSPPFGGHEKLFFGSGTQLSVL.

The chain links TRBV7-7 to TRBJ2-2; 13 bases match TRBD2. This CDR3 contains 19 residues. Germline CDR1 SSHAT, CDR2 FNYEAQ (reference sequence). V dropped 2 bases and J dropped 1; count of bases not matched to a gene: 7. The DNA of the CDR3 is TGTGCCAGCAGCTTATCTAGGACTAGCGGGGGATGGAACACCGGGGAGCTGTTTTTT. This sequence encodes CASSLSRTSGGWNTGELFF.

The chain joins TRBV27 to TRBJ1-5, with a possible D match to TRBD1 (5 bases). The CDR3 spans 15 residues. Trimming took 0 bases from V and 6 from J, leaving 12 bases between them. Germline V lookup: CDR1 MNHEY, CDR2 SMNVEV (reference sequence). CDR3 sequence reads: CASSLSARESQPQHF. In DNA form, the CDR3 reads TGTGCCAGCAGTTTATCGGCCAGGGAGAGTCAGCCCCAGCATTTT.

In nucleotides, the CDR3 is TGTGCCAGTAGTACCTCTGGGGCCAACGTCCTGACTTTC. Encoded protein: CASSTSGANVLTF. The gene calls are TRBV19 and TRBJ2-6; D not resolved. The V and J ends lost 4 bases and 0 bases respectively, with 1 base between them. The CDR3 loop spans 13 amino acids. CDR1 LNHDA and CDR2 SQIVND come from the germline V gene (reference sequence).

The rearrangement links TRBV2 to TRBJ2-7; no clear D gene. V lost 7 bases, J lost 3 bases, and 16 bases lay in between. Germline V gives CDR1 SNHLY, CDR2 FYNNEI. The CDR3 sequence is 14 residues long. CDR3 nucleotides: TGTGCCAGCACGAGGTTTGATGTGTTCTACGAGCAGTACTTC. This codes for CASTRFDVFYEQYF.

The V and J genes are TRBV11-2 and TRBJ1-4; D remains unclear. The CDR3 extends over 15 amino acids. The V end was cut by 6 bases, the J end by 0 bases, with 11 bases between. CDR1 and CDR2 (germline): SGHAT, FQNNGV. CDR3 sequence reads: CASRNDFSTNEKLFF. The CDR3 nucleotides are TGTGCCAGCAGAAATGATTTTTCAACTAATGAAAAACTGTTTTTT.

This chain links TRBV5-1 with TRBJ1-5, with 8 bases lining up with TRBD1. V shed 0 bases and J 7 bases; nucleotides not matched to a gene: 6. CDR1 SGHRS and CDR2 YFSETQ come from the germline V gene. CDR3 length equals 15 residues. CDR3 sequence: CASSLETGVGQPQHF. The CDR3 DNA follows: TGCGCCAGCAGCTTGGAGACAGGGGTCGGACAGCCCCAGCATTTT.

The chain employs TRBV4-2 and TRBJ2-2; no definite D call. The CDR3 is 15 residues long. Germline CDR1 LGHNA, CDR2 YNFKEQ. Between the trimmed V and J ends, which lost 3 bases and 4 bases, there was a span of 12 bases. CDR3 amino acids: CASSHPIPSTGELFF. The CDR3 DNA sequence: TGTGCCAGCAGCCACCCCATTCCGAGCACCGGGGAGCTGTTTTTT.

CDR3: CASSQPRGASTNEKLFF. In nucleotides, the CDR3 is TGTGCCAGTAGCCAACCCCGGGGGGCATCAACTAATGAAAAACTGTTTTTT. V is TRBV19 and J is TRBJ1-4; possibly TRBD1 for D (6 bases). Germline V CDR1 and CDR2: LNHDA, SQIVND (reference sequence). CDR3 length equals 17 residues. Trimming left V 6 bases short and J 0 bases short, with 17 bases between.

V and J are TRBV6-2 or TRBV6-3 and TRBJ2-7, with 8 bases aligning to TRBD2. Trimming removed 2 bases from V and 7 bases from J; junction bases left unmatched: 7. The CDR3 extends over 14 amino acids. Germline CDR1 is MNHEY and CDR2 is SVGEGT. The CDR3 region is CASSYASGRLEQYF. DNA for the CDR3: TGTGCCAGCAGTTACGCTAGCGGGCGGCTGGAGCAGTACTTC.

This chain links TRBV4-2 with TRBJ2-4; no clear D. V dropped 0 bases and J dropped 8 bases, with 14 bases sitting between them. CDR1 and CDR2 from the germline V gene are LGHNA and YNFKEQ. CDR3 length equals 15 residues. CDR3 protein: CASSQDYTVYDIQYF. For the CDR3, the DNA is TGTGCCAGCAGCCAAGACTACACGGTCTACGACATTCAGTACTTC.

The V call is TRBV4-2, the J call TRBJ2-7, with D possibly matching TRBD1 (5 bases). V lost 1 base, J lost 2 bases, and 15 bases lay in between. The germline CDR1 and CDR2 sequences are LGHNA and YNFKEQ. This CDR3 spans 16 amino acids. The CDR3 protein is CASSQGVSGYPYEQYF. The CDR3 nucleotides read TGTGCCAGCAGCCAAGGAGTCTCAGGGTACCCCTACGAGCAGTACTTC.